This T cell receptor (beta chain) was sequenced in a study of Ad26.COV2.S vaccination and SARS-CoV-2 variants (dated by TCRdb to 2020 to 2023). Regarding the study in general: Donors in the vaccine arm were drawn from COV1001, a phase I-IIa trial of Ad26.COV2.S in healthy adults that was multicentre, randomized, double-blind and placebo-controlled. A total of roughly 32 samples were included in the TCR-sequenced set, comprising some 20 Ad26.COV2.S vaccine recipients, 5 placebo recipients and 8 SARS-CoV-2 convalescent individuals. Ad26.COV2.S was administered intramuscularly at a dose of 5x10^10 or 1x10^11 viral particles, either as one shot or as two shots given 56 days apart. Investigators remained blinded to trial group allocation during experiments and outcome assessment. The specificity and breadth of SARS-CoV-2-reactive T cell receptors after Ad26.COV2.S vaccination were assessed by TCRbeta repertoire sequencing. Trial participants were randomized into five groups of five, in which low-dose or high-dose Ad26.COV2.S was given once or twice, or placebo was given on both occasions.

What the treatment or condition label conveys for this sample: around 19 received Ad26.COV2.S at low or high dose, single or two shots; about 5 received placebo; per-sample allocation not given. For vaccine and placebo recipients, the sequenced repertoires came from samples collected on day 63 after the first injection. Between 29 July and 7 August 2020, Cohort 1b enrolled 25 adults aged 18-55 years at one site in Boston, USA. Ad26.COV2.S consisted of a replication-incompetent adenovirus type 26 vector by which a prefusion-stabilized SARS-CoV-2 spike protein from the original Wuhan strain was expressed. The immunoSEQ Assay was used to sequence TCRbeta CDR3 regions. After extraction, genomic DNA underwent amplification by bias-controlled multiplex PCR, followed by high-throughput sequencing. As for the original processing: To quantify the absolute abundance of each unique TCRbeta CDR3 region, sequences were collapsed and filtered. T cell fraction was estimated by normalizing TCRbeta template counts to usable DNA, which was measured by amplifying reference genes present in all nucleated cells. Repertoire TCRs were annotated as SARS-CoV-2-specific when V gene, CDR3 amino acid sequence and J gene were exactly matched to a known reactive TCR set. The reference SARS-CoV-2 TCR set came from MIRA and was filtered for enrichment in COVID-19-positive ImmuneCODE repertoires, removing public or cross-reactive TCRs. Using the MIRA antigens, annotated TCRs were further analysed by specific ORF or by position within an ORF. Breadth was defined as the number of annotated unique rearrangements divided by the total number of unique productive rearrangements, and depth was defined as the summed frequency of the annotated unique rearrangements. Two-sided Wilcoxon rank-sum tests were used to compare TCR breadth between groups. TCRdb took over this immuneACCESS table, retaining in-frame rearrangements with V and J assigned. Such tables are incomplete; in checked studies, under half of the missing clones stem from an unresolved V gene, and the remainder is unexplained. That table gives V, J and clone size, and the DNA gave D and trimming. The sample has fewer than 400,000 clones on record, approximately 91% of them singletons. Together, the top ten hold under 2% of the sample.

Broader findings and caveats from the paper: The study was not powered for comparison of responses between vaccine doses or regimens. Vaccine and placebo recipients had similar non-spike TCR breadth, a finding consistent with the vaccine containing only spike. Spike-specific TCR breadth was higher in Ad26.COV2.S recipients than in placebo recipients (P = 0.0014). The authors noted that the TCR breadth and depth analyses may have underestimated total T cell responses. Substantial breadth of spike-specific CD8+ and CD4+ T cell responses was reported after vaccination.

Points on this clone: No cognate antigen has been identified for it. One base away there is no much larger clone; base qualities are not given.

Relative to germline, V is 3 bases shorter and J is 9 bases shorter, with 13 bases between their ends. The CDR3 contains 13 residues, cysteine and phenylalanine counted. Just the 39-base CDR3 DNA is kept, in frame starting at base 1. The germline V gene gives CDR1 as SGDLS and CDR2 as YYNGEE. Recombination connected TRBV9 to TRBJ2-1; no D segment can be confidently identified. This TCR derives from a person aged 18-65 years who received the Ad26.COV2.S COVID-19 vaccine or a placebo. Sequences were derived from peripheral blood, sampled in a trial of Ad26.COV2.S vaccine versus placebo. The nucleotides read TGTGCCAGCAGCGACACGATCGGACGTGAGCAGTTCTTC. The resulting protein is CASSDTIGREQFF.